A selection of T cell receptor beta chains follows, all from one sample in a study of cytomegalovirus exposure and HLA in healthy donors. Sequencing was performed with immunoSEQ multiplex PCR; in TCRdb, only in-frame clones are kept and a portion is missing. The repertoire holds some 110,000 clones, with 75% to 90% as singletons. Sequenced input: PBMCs. These receptors were collected from a man aged 18-30 years in good health and CMV-seropositive. Each CDR3 is given without its conserved first and last residue. Fields, in order: CDR3 protein, V gene, clone size, J gene, D gene. A D gene is named only where the DNA matches it firmly. The size field is filled for only some rows; it gives once, few, many or a size class.

CDR3 protein: TSSQDLRGQARIGTEAF
V gene: TRBV1
clone size: -
J gene: TRBJ1-1
D gene: -

CDR3 protein: ATHSLDRDGVNTEAF
V gene: TRBV5-4
clone size: -
J gene: TRBJ1-1
D gene: TRBD1

CDR3 protein: ASSATGNRRGGYT
V gene: TRBV6-1
clone size: -
J gene: TRBJ1-2
D gene: TRBD1

CDR3 protein: ASSLEAFSGELF
V gene: TRBV5-1
clone size: -
J gene: TRBJ2-2
D gene: -

CDR3 protein: ASRGTGSGGTEAF
V gene: TRBV10-2
clone size: -
J gene: TRBJ1-1
D gene: TRBD1

CDR3 protein: ASSLGKDMNTEAF
V gene: TRBV7-2
clone size: -
J gene: TRBJ1-1
D gene: -

CDR3 protein: ASSLIGGAYNEQF
V gene: TRBV27
clone size: -
J gene: TRBJ2-1
D gene: -

CDR3 protein: ASSPVGSQGETQY
V gene: TRBV18
clone size: -
J gene: TRBJ2-5
D gene: -

CDR3 protein: ASSLSWGGVSYGYT
V gene: TRBV27
clone size: -
J gene: TRBJ1-2
D gene: -

CDR3 protein: ASSASPGGGDDEQF
V gene: TRBV6-1
clone size: few
J gene: TRBJ2-1
D gene: TRBD2